These 32 T cell receptor beta chains originate from one sample sequenced in a study of identical twins. Each CDR3 protein is one row after TCRdb ran MiXCR on the 5' RACE reads. The sample includes around 480,000 distinct CDR3 sequences, roughly an eighth of them seen just once. These sequences were also reported in another study, on yellow fever vaccine responses in identical twins.

Sequencing was done on a sample of CD4+ T cells sorted from blood. The receptors here all came from a woman aged 18-35 years in good health.

The chain has TRBV7-2 and TRBJ1-5; the D gene is possibly TRBD1 (5 bases). V gave up 5 bases and J gave up 6 bases, with 11 bases separating them. Germline V gives CDR1 SGHTA, CDR2 FQGNSA. This CDR3 comprises 13 residues. CDR3 residues: CASSETVSQPQHF. The DNA for the CDR3 is TGTGCCAGCAGCGAGACAGTAAGTCAGCCCCAGCATTTT.

This clonotype has more than one count but fewer than ten. The rearrangement joins TRBV5-6 to TRBJ2-1; TRBD1 matches at 8 bases. CDR1 is SGHDT and CDR2 is YYEEEE in the germline V gene. This CDR3 has 19 residues. Trimming removed 4 bases from V and 3 bases from J; junction bases left unmatched: 18. This chain's CDR3 is CASSPRDRKVMGDYNEQFF. The CDR3 DNA follows: TGTGCCAGCAGCCCCCGGGACAGGAAGGTCATGGGGGACTACAATGAGCAGTTCTTC.

The J gene is TRBJ2-1, the V gene TRBV6-4; tentatively, D is TRBD1 or TRBD2 (5 bases each). The V end lost 1 base, the J end lost 8 bases, and 18 bases lay between the germline ends. Germline CDR1 and CDR2: MRHNA and SNTAGT. The CDR3 is made up of 16 amino acids. DNA of the CDR3: TGTGCCAGCAGTGACTTTCCAGGGAAGGGTAGCGATGAGCAGTTCTTC. Translating it yields CASSDFPGKGSDEQFF.

This clonotype was seen only a few times. V is TRBV6-1 and J is TRBJ1-1, with a tentative D call TRBD1 (5 bases). In germline, CDR1 is MNHNS, CDR2 SASEGT. With 7 bases removed from V and 1 base from J, the gap between germline ends came to 13 bases. The CDR3 loop spans 14 amino acids. The CDR3 here is CASNTGGRNTEAFF. The DNA for the CDR3 is TGTGCCAGCAATACGGGGGGTAGGAACACTGAAGCTTTCTTT.

This clonotype was seen repeatedly, ten times or more. This chain links TRBV12-3 or TRBV12-4 with TRBJ2-5; TRBD1 might be the D (5 bases). V was cut by 5 bases and J by 6 bases, with 13 bases left in between. This CDR3 region has 13 residues. Written as DNA, the CDR3 is TGTGCCAGCAGTAAAGGGGTAGAACAGACCCAGTACTTC. It encodes CASSKGVEQTQYF.

Written as DNA, the CDR3 is TGTGCCAGCAGCGTAGCGGGGTTTGATACGCAGTATTTT. Translation: CASSVAGFDTQYF. The genes are TRBV9 and TRBJ2-3, with D possibly TRBD2 on 5 matching bases. V was clipped by 0 bases and J by 6 bases, with 8 bases between them. This CDR3 is 13 amino acids long. Germline V gene data show CDR1 as SGDLS and CDR2 as YYNGEE.

The chain joins TRBV6-1 to TRBJ1-2; 7 nucleotides agree with TRBD1. CDR3 length equals 14 residues. J lost 0 bases, V lost 4 bases, and 2 bases had no gene match. In germline, CDR1 is MNHNS, CDR2 SASEGT. The CDR3 DNA sequence: TGTGCCAGCAGTGTCGGGACAGCTAACTATGGCTACACCTTC. It codes for CASSVGTANYGYTF.

V gene TRBV2 combines with J gene TRBJ2-1; D call uncertain. CDR1 is SNHLY and CDR2 is FYNNEI in the germline V gene. V was cut by 4 bases and J by 8 bases, with 9 bases left in between. The CDR3 extends over 12 amino acids. CDR3 loop: CASSVLVYEQFF. The CDR3 nucleotides read TGTGCCAGCAGTGTTCTAGTCTATGAGCAGTTCTTC.

The chain combines TRBV27 with TRBJ2-6; 11 bases agree with TRBD1. V gave up 6 bases and J gave up 2 bases; unmatched junction bases: 9. Germline CDR1 MNHEY, CDR2 SMNVEV (reference sequence). CDR3 length: 18 residues. The CDR3 DNA sequence: TGTGCCAGCAGGGCGGACAGGGGGCGGTCTGCTGGGGCCAACGTCCTGACTTTC. This gives the protein CASRADRGRSAGANVLTF. The variable domain in full, with the rest retrieved from reference TRBV27 and TRBJ2-6, is EAQVTQNPRYLITVTGKKLTVTCSQNMNHEYMSWYRQDPGLGLRQIYYSMNVEVTDKGDVPEGYKVSRKEKRNFPLILESPSPNQTSLYFCASRADRGRSAGANVLTFGAGSRLTVL.

This clonotype was seen repeatedly, ten times or more. The chain joins TRBV20-1 to TRBJ2-5; D gene uncertain. Trimming pared 3 bases from V and 3 bases from J, leaving 8 bases between. Germline CDR1 reads DFQATT; CDR2 reads SNEGSKA (reference sequence). There are 12 residues in the CDR3. The CDR3 spells CSASWSKETQYF. As DNA, the CDR3 is TGCAGTGCTAGTTGGTCTAAAGAGACCCAGTACTTC.

The CDR3 nucleotides read TGTGCCAGCAGCCACATAACTAGCGGTAGGACCTACAATGAGCAGTTCTTC. Its protein is CASSHITSGRTYNEQFF. The genes are TRBV14 and TRBJ2-1; 8 nucleotides line up with TRBD2. V lost 3 bases to trimming and J lost 2 bases; unmatched junction nucleotides: 9. The germline gives CDR1 SGHDN, CDR2 FVKESK. The CDR3 sequence is 17 residues long.

The CDR3 DNA follows: TGCGCCAGCAATTGGGGGTCGGGCACCGGGGAGCTGTTTTTT. It translates to CASNWGSGTGELFF. The chain joins TRBV5-1 to TRBJ2-2; either TRBD1 or TRBD2 may fit D (5 bases each). Deletions cut 6 bases from V and 4 bases from J, with 13 bases between. Germline CDR1 SGHRS, CDR2 YFSETQ. This CDR3 has 14 residues.

This clonotype has only a few counts. The CDR3 region is CASSYRSSVPDTQYF. CDR3 DNA sequence: TGTGCCAGCAGTTACAGGTCGTCCGTCCCAGATACGCAGTATTTT. This chain joins TRBV6-5 and TRBJ2-3; D uncertain. The V gene lost 2 bases and the J gene lost 4 bases, with 13 bases spanning the gap. Germline-derived CDR1 and CDR2 are MNHEY and SVGAGI. The CDR3 is 15 amino acids.

V and J are TRBV10-3 and TRBJ2-3; the D gene is possibly TRBD2 (5 bases). The germline CDR1 and CDR2 sequences are ENHRY and SYGVKD. The CDR3 contains 14 residues. V was clipped by 8 bases and J by 2 bases, with 14 bases between them. CDR3 DNA: TGTGCCATCGAGGAGCGGCCCAACACAGATACGCAGTATTTT. It codes for CAIEERPNTDTQYF.

This clonotype was seen more than once but under ten times. The chain links TRBV4-2 to TRBJ2-3; 14 nucleotides line up with TRBD2. CDR1 is LGHNA and CDR2 is YNFKEQ in the germline V gene. V dropped 1 base and J dropped 0; count of bases not matched to a gene: 3. The CDR3 runs to 18 residues. CDR3 loop: CASSQGLAGGPSTDTQYF. The DNA for the CDR3 is TGTGCCAGCAGCCAAGGACTAGCGGGAGGGCCTAGCACAGATACGCAGTATTTT.

This chain connects TRBV20-1 to TRBJ2-5; D may be TRBD2 (5 bases). Germline-derived CDR1 and CDR2 are DFQATT and SNEGSKA (reference sequence). Trimming stripped 6 bases from V and 9 bases from J, with 23 bases between. CDR3 length: 14 amino acids. CDR3 DNA: TGCAGTGCCGGGATAGGGAATTTGGTAGCGCCCCAGTACTTC. Residues: CSAGIGNLVAPQYF.

This clonotype turned up a few times. V and J are TRBV6-2 or TRBV6-3 and TRBJ2-3; 10 nucleotides line up with TRBD2. CDR1 is MNHEY, CDR2 SVGEGT, per germline. This CDR3 is built from 17 residues. V was clipped by 5 bases and J by 5 bases; unmatched bases: 13. As DNA, the CDR3 is TGTGCCAGCAGTCCCCCCGGACTAGCGGTCCTTGGAGATACGCAGTATTTT. The encoded protein is CASSPPGLAVLGDTQYF.

The rearrangement joins TRBV6-4 to TRBJ2-1, with TRBD2 identical over 10 bases. Per germline, CDR1 MRHNA and CDR2 SNTAGT. There are 15 residues in the CDR3. Trimming took 6 bases from V and 6 from J; bases not matched to a gene: 8. CDR3 sequence: CASSEQRGGRNEQFF. The CDR3 bases are TGTGCCAGCAGCGAACAGCGGGGGGGCCGCAATGAGCAGTTCTTC.

This chain uses TRBV12-3 or TRBV12-4 with TRBJ2-7; 7 nucleotides line up with TRBD1. The CDR3 runs to 16 residues. After removal of 0 bases from V and 2 bases from J, the junction contained 7 bases not matched to a gene. The CDR3 is CASSLARSGGAYEQYF. The DNA for the CDR3 is TGTGCCAGCAGTTTAGCGCGGTCAGGGGGAGCCTACGAGCAGTACTTC.

The sample holds many counts of this clonotype. The chain couples TRBV4-2 to TRBJ2-3; TRBD2 matches at 10 bases. Germline V gene data show CDR1 as LGHNA and CDR2 as YNFKEQ. The CDR3 is 15 residues long. The V segment lost 4 bases and the J segment 7 bases; nucleotides outside the gene matches: 8. The CDR3 loop reads CASSPTGLARHTQYF. CDR3 DNA sequence: TGTGCCAGCAGCCCCACGGGACTAGCGAGGCATACGCAGTATTTT.

This clonotype showed up just a few times. This chain connects TRBV20-1 to TRBJ2-5, with 11 bases that match TRBD1. V trimming: 6 bases; J trimming: 5 bases; junction bases outside the gene matches: 8. The CDR3 is 14 residues long. Per germline, CDR1 DFQATT and CDR2 SNEGSKA (reference sequence). The CDR3 reads CSATRTGGAETQYF. CDR3 DNA: TGCAGTGCAACCCGGACAGGGGGCGCGGAGACCCAGTACTTC.

The V and J genes are TRBV5-6 and TRBJ2-3; 8 positions agree with TRBD2. J was trimmed by 3 bases and V by 0 bases; bases with no gene match: 9. The V gene's germline CDR1 is SGHDT and CDR2 YYEEEE. The CDR3 is 17 amino acids. The CDR3 DNA follows: TGTGCCAGCAGCTTGGCCCTGGCGGGGGGCTGGACAGATACGCAGTATTTT. Protein sequence: CASSLALAGGWTDTQYF.

This chain uses TRBV20-1 with TRBJ2-7, with D possibly being TRBD1 or TRBD2 (5 bases each). The germline V and J ends were trimmed by 5 bases and 3 bases, with 17 bases remaining between them. Germline V gene data show CDR1 as DFQATT and CDR2 as SNEGSKA (reference sequence). This CDR3 is built from 14 residues. The CDR3, as DNA: TGCAGTGCTCACCACCCGGGGCGGGTCTACGAGCAGTACTTC. Its protein is CSAHHPGRVYEQYF.

This CDR3 reads CSARDSGAVGGEQFF. CDR3 in DNA: TGCAGTGCTAGAGATAGCGGGGCCGTAGGGGGTGAGCAGTTCTTC. The J gene is TRBJ2-1, the V gene TRBV20-1; 8 nucleotides align to TRBD2. The germline gives CDR1 DFQATT, CDR2 SNEGSKA (reference sequence). The CDR3 is 15 amino acids. J gave up 9 bases and V 0 bases, and 10 bases lay outside the gene matches.

This clonotype has a handful of counts. The rearrangement joins TRBV20-1 to TRBJ2-5, with 7 bases fitting TRBD2. The CDR3 totals 14 residues. V shed 1 base, J shed 1 base, and the junction held 3 bases outside the gene matches. In germline, CDR1 is DFQATT, CDR2 SNEGSKA (reference sequence). The CDR3 DNA reads TGCAGTGCTAGAGCAACGGGGGGCCAAGAGACCCAGTACTTC. It yields the protein CSARATGGQETQYF.

This clonotype was recorded a few times. For the CDR3, the DNA is TGTGCCAGCAGCTTCCCGGGGACCGTCTCCTACAATGAGCAGTTCTTC. Its translation is CASSFPGTVSYNEQFF. V gene TRBV5-4 combines with J gene TRBJ2-1; D tentatively reads TRBD1 or TRBD2 (5 bases each). Trimming left V 2 bases short and J 0 bases short, with 12 bases between. The CDR3 spans 16 residues. Germline values: CDR1 SGHNT, CDR2 YYREEE (reference sequence). The complete variable domain, with remaining parts taken from reference TRBV5-4 and TRBJ2-1, reads ETGVTQSPTHLIKTRGQQVTLRCSSQSGHNTVSWYQQALGQGPQFIFQYYREEENGRGNFPPRFSGLQFPNYSSELNVNALELDDSALYLCASSFPGTVSYNEQFFGPGTRLTVL.

V is TRBV20-1 and J is TRBJ2-2; a possible D gene is TRBD2 (5 bases). CDR1 is DFQATT, CDR2 SNEGSKA, per germline (reference sequence). CDR3 size: 16 residues. V was shortened by 6 bases and J by 4 bases, with 21 bases between the two germline ends. The CDR3 DNA sequence: TGCAGTGCCTATGCACCGGGATTAGCCATCACCGGGGAGCTGTTTTTT. As protein: CSAYAPGLAITGELFF.

The sample holds a few counts of this clonotype. The J gene is TRBJ2-5, the V gene TRBV12-5; 13 bases map to TRBD2. CDR1 LGHNT and CDR2 FRNRAP come from the germline V gene. There are 16 residues in the CDR3. The V and J ends lost 6 bases and 4 bases, in that order; junction bases with no gene match: 8. CDR3 DNA: TGTGCTAGTGGATCGGCCGGGACTAGCGGGGCAGAGACCCAGTACTTC. Translated, it gives CASGSAGTSGAETQYF.

A few counts support this clonotype. This sequence joins TRBV25-1 and TRBJ1-4; D is unclear. CDR1 is MGHDK and CDR2 is SYGVNS in the germline V gene. The V end lost 10 bases, the J end lost 8 bases, and 17 bases lay between the germline ends. CDR3 length: 13 residues. Here the CDR3 DNA reads TGTGCCACCAGCGGTCCCGGACGGGAAAAACTGTTTTTT. Its protein is CATSGPGREKLFF.

This clonotype came up a few times. V gene TRBV25-1 combines with J gene TRBJ2-1; D may be TRBD1 or TRBD2 (5 bases each). Looked up from germline, CDR1 is MGHDK and CDR2 is SYGVNS. V shed 3 bases and J shed 12 bases, with 21 bases lying between them. The CDR3 sequence is 15 residues long. CDR3 nucleotide sequence: TGTGCCAGCAGTGATCCCGGGACCACCTCCAATAGGCAGTTCTTC. Translating it yields CASSDPGTTSNRQFF.

This clonotype showed up many times. This chain links TRBV27 with TRBJ2-3; a weak D match, TRBD2 (6 bases). Germline values: CDR1 MNHEY, CDR2 SMNVEV (reference sequence). Trimming removed 5 bases at V and 2 bases at J, with 17 bases between. The CDR3 contains 16 residues. CDR3 residues: CASSPRPGAFTDTQYF. The CDR3 coding sequence is TGTGCCAGCAGTCCCCGTCCGGGAGCCTTCACAGATACGCAGTATTTT.

The CDR3 loop is CASIQTGGSGPQHF. CDR3 in DNA: TGTGCCTCCATCCAAACGGGGGGCTCCGGGCCCCAGCATTTT. The chain uses TRBV19 and TRBJ1-5; the D gene is possibly TRBD1 (6 bases). There are 14 residues in the CDR3. V dropped 11 bases and J dropped 9 bases, with 23 bases sitting between them. Germline V gives CDR1 LNHDA, CDR2 SQIVND (reference sequence).